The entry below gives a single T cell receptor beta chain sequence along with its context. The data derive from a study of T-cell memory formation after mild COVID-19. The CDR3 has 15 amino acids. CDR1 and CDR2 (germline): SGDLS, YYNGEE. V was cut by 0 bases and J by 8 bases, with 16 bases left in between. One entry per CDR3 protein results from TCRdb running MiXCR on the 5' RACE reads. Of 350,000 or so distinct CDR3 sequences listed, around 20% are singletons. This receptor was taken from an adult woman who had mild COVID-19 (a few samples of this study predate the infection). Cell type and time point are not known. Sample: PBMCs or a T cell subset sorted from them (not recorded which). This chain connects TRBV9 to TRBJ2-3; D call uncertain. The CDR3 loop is CASSVAPWAPGTQYF. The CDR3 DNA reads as TGTGCCAGCAGCGTAGCGCCCTGGGCCCCCGGTACGCAGTATTTT.